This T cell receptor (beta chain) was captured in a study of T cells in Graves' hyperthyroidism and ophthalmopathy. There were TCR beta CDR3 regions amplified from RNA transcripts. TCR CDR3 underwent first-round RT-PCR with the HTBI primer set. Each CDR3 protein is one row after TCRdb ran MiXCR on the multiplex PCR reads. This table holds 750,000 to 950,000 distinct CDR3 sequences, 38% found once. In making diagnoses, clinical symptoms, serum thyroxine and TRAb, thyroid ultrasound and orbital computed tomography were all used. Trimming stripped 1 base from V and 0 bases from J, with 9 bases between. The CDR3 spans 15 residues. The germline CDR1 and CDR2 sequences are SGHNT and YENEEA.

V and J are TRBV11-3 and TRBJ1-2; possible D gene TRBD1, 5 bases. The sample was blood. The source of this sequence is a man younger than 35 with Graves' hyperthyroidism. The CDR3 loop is CASSLASGSNYGYTF. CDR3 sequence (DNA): TGTGCCAGCAGCTTAGCCTCAGGGTCTAACTATGGCTACACCTTC.